This T cell receptor beta chain was sequenced for a study of graft-versus-host responses after intestinal transplantation (dated by TCRdb to about 2021). About the full investigation: The transplants that recipients received were multivisceral, liver-intestinal, or isolated intestinal. All recipients received anti-thymocyte globulin induction followed by maintenance tacrolimus and steroids for approximately 3 years. Graft-versus-host and host-versus-graft alloreactive T cell clones were tracked in the graft, circulation and bone marrow after intestinal transplantation using bulk TCR-beta CDR3 sequencing. Alloreactive clones were identified by sequencing pre-transplant mixed lymphocyte reaction products and comparing these products with unstimulated pre-transplant donor and recipient T cells. A cohort of fewer than 25 intestinal transplant recipients, including one retransplant, was enrolled, and a few patients lacking pretransplant specimens were excluded. Donor T cell macrochimerism was defined as a peak of at least 4% donor T cells among recipient peripheral blood mononuclear cells. Rather than being sequenced by the commercial service, samples from a few later patients were sequenced in-house on an Illumina MiSeq and processed with MiXCR. Summary of the overall study and its limitations: In patients with donor T cell macrochimerism, the allografts had high GvH to HvG T cell clonal ratios. The relatively low number and heterogeneity of intestinal transplant patients limited the conclusions. Peak levels of circulating GvH clones were associated with declines in HvG clones early after transplant. GvH clones were detected in recipient bone marrow, and some of these GvH clones were observed earlier in ileal mucosa or blood, consistent with an intestinal mucosal origin.

The time point tag for this specimen amounts to: cells obtained before transplantation from donor or recipient. CD3+CD4+ and CD3+CD8+ populations were FACS-sorted from unstimulated pre-transplant donor and recipient cells taken from spleen or lymph nodes. The library was built by means of the immunoSEQ multiplex PCR assay. For most patients, genomic DNA was isolated with the Qiagen DNeasy Blood and Tissue Kit and sent frozen to Adaptive Biotechnologies for TCR sequencing. High-throughput TCR-beta CDR3 sequencing of genomic DNA from most patients was performed by Adaptive Biotechnologies. From the authors' description of their analysis: Adaptive's ImmunoSEQ software was the source of the TCR sequencing data for about 20 patients, while three other patients were processed with MiXCR and VDJtools. CD4 versus CD8 sorting errors were corrected by removing sequences found in both subsets at a frequency ratio below 5:1. Because the origin of CDR3 nucleotide sequences shared between donor and recipient could not be assigned, those sequences were removed. Alloreactive clones required at least 2-fold expansion over unstimulated cells and minimum CFSE-low frequency of 0.002% (template counts) or 0.001% (read counts). A clone was considered mappable if detected in the sequenced pre-transplant spleen, lymph node, or MLR CFSE-low populations of the donor or recipient. Cumulative frequency of alloreactive clones was calculated as a percentage of all sequences weighted by copy number. This immuneACCESS table, as held by TCRdb, lists in-frame sequences with V and J called but not all clones. Of the missing ones, under half trace to an unresolved V gene in checked studies; the others have no known cause. D and trimming were read from the DNA, whereas the V and J calls and clone size are those reported in that table. Recorded for this sample are 65,000 to 85,000 clones; around 86% of them occurred a single time. The ten largest account for roughly 8% of the sample.

The V end loses 1 base and the J end loses 4 bases, and a stretch of 8 bases separates them. The CDR1 and CDR2 encoded by the germline V gene (reference sequence) are LNHNV and YYDKDF. The CDR3 holds 14 amino acids from the cysteine to the phenylalanine. CDR3 DNA is the only sequence kept; it has 42 bases, read in frame from the first base. As for this clone: Its antigen is currently not known. There are no base qualities to consult, and no much larger clone falls within one base.

This material consisted of unstimulated CD8+ T cells sorted from spleen or lymph node cells, taken before transplant. The chain uses TRBV15 and TRBJ1-3; no D gene can be assigned with confidence. The sequence was obtained from a human donor who was the organ donor for an intestinal transplant. The CDR3 corresponds to CATSRGTEGNTIYF. The sequenced DNA: TGTGCCACCAGCAGAGGAACAGAAGGAAACACCATATATTTT. Outside the CDR3, residues come from the reference TRBV15 and TRBJ1-3 proteins, so the full variable domain is: DAMVIQNPRYQVTQFGKPVTLSCSQTLNHNVMYWYQQKSSQAPKLLFHYYDKDFNNEADTPDNFQSRRPNTSFCFLDIRSPGLGDTAMYLCATSRGTEGNTIYFGEGSWLTVV.